This is a list of T cell receptor beta chains from one sample in a study of T-cell memory formation after mild COVID-19. Via MiXCR, TCRdb re-called the 5' RACE reads, giving one row per CDR3 protein. The top ten hold about 27% of the sample, which has 120,000 to 150,000 distinct CDR3 sequences, 13% to 15% seen once. Sequences were obtained from PBMCs or a T cell subset sorted from them (not recorded which). These receptors were taken from an adult woman who had mild COVID-19 (a few samples of this study predate the infection). Cell type and time point are not known. Both conserved end residues are part of each CDR3. A D gene is named only where the DNA matches it firmly. Size values are once, few and many counts, or a class for expanded clones, and some rows have none.

size	D	V	length	J	CDR3	DNA
NA	TRBD1	TRBV7-2	14	TRBJ2-7	CASSHRDRDWEQYF	TGTGCCAGCAGTCACCGGGACAGGGATTGGGAGCAGTACTTC
NA	NA	TRBV6-4	15	TRBJ1-6	CASSDSIRLDSPLHF	TGTGCCAGCAGTGACTCGATTCGGTTGGATTCACCCCTCCACTTT
few	NA	TRBV27	17	TRBJ2-5	CASSRAGGTPYQETQYF	TGTGCCAGCAGTAGGGCCGGAGGGACTCCGTACCAAGAGACCCAGTACTTC
few	TRBD1	TRBV24-1	13	TRBJ1-1	CATSDQGDTEAFF	TGTGCCACCAGTGATCAGGGGGACACTGAAGCTTTCTTT
NA	TRBD1	TRBV19	15	TRBJ2-7	CASSTLEGDSYEQYF	TGTGCCAGTAGTACCCTAGAGGGGGACAGTTACGAGCAGTACTTC
once	TRBD2	TRBV7-8	16	TRBJ2-3	CASSLLLAGGTDTQYF	TGTGCCAGCAGCTTACTCCTAGCGGGAGGCACGGATACGCAGTATTTT
NA	TRBD2	TRBV30	15	TRBJ2-1	CAWNEREWGYNEQFF	TGTGCCTGGAACGAGCGGGAGTGGGGCTACAATGAGCAGTTCTTC
few	TRBD2	TRBV10-2	17	TRBJ2-1	CASSESLTSGDYNEQFF	TGCGCCAGCAGTGAGTCTTTGACCAGCGGGGATTACAATGAGCAGTTCTTC
few	NA	TRBV30	12	TRBJ2-7	CAWSEGFGEQYF	TGTGCCTGGAGTGAGGGCTTTGGCGAGCAGTACTTC
NA	NA	TRBV4-1	14	TRBJ1-2	CASSLPALNYGYTF	TGCGCCAGCAGCCTACCAGCTCTTAACTATGGCTACACCTTC
few	NA	TRBV2	14	TRBJ2-2	CASSERLDAGELFF	TGTGCCAGCAGTGAAAGGCTAGATGCCGGGGAGCTGTTTTTT
NA	TRBD1	TRBV12-3/TRBV12-4	13	TRBJ2-5	CASSTGGGETQYF	TGTGCCAGCAGTACAGGGGGCGGGGAGACCCAGTACTTC
NA	TRBD1	TRBV7-6	15	TRBJ2-7	CASSLAQGQAYEQYF	TGTGCCAGCAGCTTAGCGCAGGGACAGGCTTACGAGCAGTACTTC
few	NA	TRBV6-5	15	TRBJ2-1	CASTQASGPNNEQFF	TGTGCCAGCACCCAGGCCAGCGGGCCCAACAATGAGCAGTTCTTC
NA	TRBD1	TRBV4-1	16	TRBJ1-2	CASSHLGQGANYGYTF	TGCGCCAGCAGCCACCTCGGACAGGGAGCTAACTATGGCTACACCTTC
NA	TRBD2	TRBV11-2	19	TRBJ2-3	CASSLDRLAGRHSTDTQYF	TGTGCCAGCAGCTTGGACCGACTAGCGGGTCGACATAGCACAGATACGCAGTATTTT
NA	TRBD2	TRBV7-3	14	TRBJ2-3	CASSLGLAGDTQYF	TGTGCCAGCAGCCTCGGACTAGCGGGAGATACGCAGTATTTT
many	NA	TRBV7-9	14	TRBJ1-1	CASSLGAANTEAFF	TGTGCCAGCAGCTTAGGGGCCGCGAACACTGAAGCTTTCTTT
NA	TRBD2	TRBV15	15	TRBJ2-3	CATSGLAQSTDTQYF	TGTGCCACCTCAGGACTAGCCCAAAGCACAGATACGCAGTATTTT
NA	TRBD1	TRBV4-3	15	TRBJ1-1	CASSQGDRANTEAFF	TGCGCCAGCAGCCAAGGGGACAGGGCGAACACTGAAGCTTTCTTT
many	NA	TRBV6-2/TRBV6-3	16	TRBJ1-1	CASRPPGHWENTEAFF	TGTGCCAGCAGACCTCCGGGACATTGGGAGAACACTGAAGCTTTCTTT
few	NA	TRBV30	13	TRBJ1-5	CAWGPAAGQPQHF	TGTGCCTGGGGCCCCGCGGCGGGTCAGCCCCAGCATTTT
few	TRBD2	TRBV12-3/TRBV12-4	14	TRBJ2-1	CASTQTSPGNEQFF	TGTGCCAGCACTCAGACTAGCCCTGGGAATGAGCAGTTCTTC
NA	TRBD1	TRBV13	15	TRBJ1-4	CASSDAVQGEEKLFF	TGTGCCAGCAGCGATGCCGTACAGGGGGAGGAAAAACTGTTTTTT
many	NA	TRBV7-9	13	TRBJ1-1	CASSDGVVTEAFF	TGTGCCAGTTCGGATGGGGTGGTCACTGAAGCTTTCTTT
few	NA	TRBV4-3	14	TRBJ1-1	CASSQNREFTEAFF	TGCGCCAGCAGCCAGAACCGAGAATTCACTGAAGCTTTCTTT
NA	TRBD1	TRBV28	14	TRBJ2-7	CASSWGQGIYEQYF	TGTGCCAGCAGTTGGGGACAGGGCATCTACGAGCAGTACTTC
few	NA	TRBV24-1	17	TRBJ2-1	CATSDRGTRSSYNEQFF	TGTGCCACCAGTGACCGTGGGACCCGGAGCTCCTACAATGAGCAGTTCTTC
NA	NA	TRBV7-2	16	TRBJ2-3	CASSLMPGAGTDTQYF	TGTGCCAGCAGCCTTATGCCGGGGGCTGGCACAGATACGCAGTATTTT
NA	NA	TRBV29-1	11	TRBJ1-1	CSVYLGQEAFF	TGCAGCGTCTACCTGGGGCAGGAAGCTTTCTTT
once	NA	TRBV29-1	11	TRBJ2-7	CSVDHNYEQYF	TGCAGCGTTGATCACAACTACGAGCAGTACTTC
few	TRBD1	TRBV20-1	15	TRBJ1-1	CSARDYRRGDTEAFF	TGCAGTGCTAGAGACTATCGCAGGGGGGACACTGAAGCTTTCTTT
few	TRBD1	TRBV7-3	15	TRBJ2-5	CASSLGQGTQETQYF	TGTGCCAGCAGCTTGGGACAGGGGACCCAAGAGACCCAGTACTTC
NA	NA	TRBV6-1	15	TRBJ2-4	CASSEVGTGAEEKYF	NA
few	NA	TRBV28	14	TRBJ2-7	CASSRATGSYEQYF	TGTGCCAGCAGTCGCGCGACAGGCTCCTACGAGCAGTACTTC
NA	TRBD1	TRBV5-5	16	TRBJ2-1	CASSLAGDSSYNEQFF	TGTGCCAGCAGCTTGGCAGGGGACAGCTCCTACAATGAGCAGTTCTTC
many	TRBD1	TRBV4-2	16	TRBJ2-1	CASSQVNKGGADEQFF	TGTGCCAGCAGCCAAGTAAATAAAGGGGGCGCAGATGAGCAGTTCTTC
NA	TRBD2	TRBV29-1	19	TRBJ2-5	CSIVLSGLAGVPHWETQYF	TGCAGCATAGTATTGTCGGGACTAGCGGGAGTCCCACACTGGGAGACCCAGTACTTC
NA	NA	TRBV24-1	16	TRBJ2-5	CATSDPYGQQQETQYF	TGTGCCACCAGTGATCCTTATGGGCAGCAGCAAGAGACCCAGTACTTC
NA	NA	TRBV5-1	14	TRBJ2-1	CASMETASYNEQFF	TGCGCCAGCATGGAGACAGCCTCCTACAATGAGCAGTTCTTC
NA	NA	TRBV3-1	12	TRBJ2-5	CASSQGQETQYF	TGTGCCAGCAGCCAAGGCCAAGAGACCCAGTACTTC
NA	TRBD1	TRBV6-6	14	TRBJ1-2	CASSYSGQYYGYTF	TGTGCCAGCAGTTACTCGGGACAGTACTATGGCTACACCTTC
few	TRBD2	TRBV12-3/TRBV12-4	15	TRBJ2-1	CASSRSQRGTNEQFF	TGTGCCAGCAGCCGTTCCCAGCGGGGGACCAATGAGCAGTTCTTC
many	NA	TRBV13	12	TRBJ1-1	CASSLSGTGAFF	TGTGCCAGCAGCCTATCAGGGACCGGTGCTTTCTTT
NA	NA	TRBV29-1	13	TRBJ1-1	CSVESTDRSEAFF	TGCAGCGTTGAATCAACGGACAGATCTGAAGCTTTCTTT
few	NA	TRBV25-1	13	TRBJ2-7	CASSAPSSYEQYF	TGTGCCAGCAGTGCCCCCTCCTCCTACGAGCAGTACTTC
few	NA	TRBV5-1	14	TRBJ2-5	CASSLGPRQETQYF	TGCGCCAGCAGCTTGGGTCCCCGCCAAGAGACCCAGTACTTC
once	TRBD1	TRBV5-4	15	TRBJ1-2	CASSLYTGDYYGYTF	TGTGCCAGCAGCTTGTATACAGGGGATTATTATGGCTACACCTTC
few	TRBD1	TRBV12-3/TRBV12-4	14	TRBJ2-7	CASSWGQRTYEQYF	TGTGCCAGCAGTTGGGGACAGCGAACCTACGAGCAGTACTTC
few	TRBD2	TRBV2	16	TRBJ2-7	CASSGITSGSAYEQYF	TGTGCCAGCAGTGGTATTACTAGCGGAAGTGCCTACGAGCAGTACTTC
NA	TRBD2	TRBV4-2	17	TRBJ2-3	CASTGMAARGVTDTQYF	TGTGCCAGCACCGGGATGGCGGCTCGGGGGGTCACAGATACGCAGTATTTT
NA	NA	TRBV21-1	13	TRBJ2-7	CASIPGPNYEQYF	TGTGCCAGCATTCCCGGACCTAACTACGAGCAGTACTTC
many	TRBD2	TRBV7-6	15	TRBJ2-1	CASSPIGGAYNEQFF	TGTGCCAGCAGCCCCATCGGGGGGGCCTACAATGAGCAGTTCTTC
NA	TRBD2	TRBV12-3/TRBV12-4	18	TRBJ2-1	CASSFRGLAGEFYNEQFF	TGTGCCAGCAGTTTCCGCGGACTAGCGGGAGAGTTTTACAATGAGCAGTTCTTC
few	TRBD1	TRBV9	15	TRBJ1-2	CASSDTGTGEVGYTF	TGTGCCAGCAGCGATACCGGGACAGGAGAAGTGGGCTACACCTTC
NA	NA	TRBV6-1	14	TRBJ1-1	CASWLRFENTEAFF	TGTGCCAGCTGGTTACGATTTGAGAACACTGAAGCTTTCTTT
many	TRBD2	TRBV7-8	16	TRBJ2-1	CASSASSGSILPEQFF	TGTGCCAGCAGCGCCTCTAGCGGGAGCATTCTCCCTGAGCAGTTCTTC
few	NA	TRBV29-1	14	TRBJ2-5	CSVEEGWRQETQYF	TGCAGCGTTGAAGAGGGATGGCGGCAAGAGACCCAGTACTTC
NA	NA	TRBV7-7	13	TRBJ2-1	CASSLDGTVEQFF	TGTGCTAGCAGCCTAGATGGGACGGTTGAGCAGTTCTTC
few	TRBD1	TRBV4-1	14	TRBJ2-7	CASSEGTGMDEQYF	TGCGCCAGCAGCGAAGGGACAGGGATGGACGAGCAGTACTTC